Shown below are 22 T cell receptor beta chains from a single sample sequenced in a study of blood T cell repertoires in COVID-19. Here immunoSEQ multiplex PCR was the method, and the copy in TCRdb shows in-frame clones only, minus some. The sample shows under 250,000 clones, around 81% of them seen only once. Sequencing input: peripheral blood. The receptors derive from a human donor in a cohort sampled during active COVID-19.

V usage is TRBV5-5 and J usage is TRBJ1-5, with D uncertain. The length of the CDR3 is 14 residues. Trimming took off 7 bases at V and 1 base at J, with 12 bases between the two ends. The germline gives CDR1 SGHKS, CDR2 YYEKEE (reference sequence). Written as DNA, the CDR3 is TGTGCCAGCCAAACTACCGGGAGCAATCAGCCCCAGCATTTT. Translated, it gives CASQTTGSNQPQHF.

The chain carries TRBV19 and TRBJ1-4; D perhaps matches TRBD1 (6 bases). This CDR3 comprises 15 residues. CDR1 and CDR2 (germline): LNHDA, SQIVND (reference sequence). The V gene lost 5 bases and the J gene lost 8 bases, with 18 bases spanning the gap. The CDR3 sequence: CASSRRQERPEKLFF. The CDR3 region has the DNA TGTGCCAGTAGTCGCCGACAGGAGCGCCCCGAAAAACTGTTTTTT.

This clone was recorded once. The V gene is TRBV5-1, the J gene TRBJ2-5; 8 bases match TRBD2. The CDR3 spans 16 residues. CDR1 is SGHRS, CDR2 YFSETQ, per germline. The junction had 5 bases not matched to a gene; V was cut back by 0 bases and J by 1 base. CDR3 amino acids: CASSLGVLAAQETQYF. The DNA for the CDR3 is TGCGCCAGCAGCTTGGGCGTACTAGCGGCCCAAGAGACCCAGTACTTC.

CDR3 protein: CASSPLTGGTDTQYF. The DNA of the CDR3 is TGCGCCAGCAGCCCCTTGACAGGGGGCACAGATACGCAGTATTTT. This chain connects TRBV5-1 to TRBJ2-3; TRBD1 aligns across 8 bases. CDR1 and CDR2 from the germline V gene are SGHRS and YFSETQ. CDR3 size: 15 residues. Losses at the gene ends were 4 bases for V and 1 base for J; bases not matched to a gene: 5.

This clone was recorded only once. V and J are TRBV5-1 and TRBJ2-5; the match to TRBD1 covers 7 bases. V was clipped by 4 bases and J by 4 bases; unmatched bases: 16. Germline values: CDR1 SGHRS, CDR2 YFSETQ. The CDR3 contains 17 residues. The CDR3 coding sequence is TGCGCCAGCAGCCGGACAGGAGTAAAGGCTAAAGGAGAGACCCAGTACTTC. This encodes CASSRTGVKAKGETQYF.

The rearrangement uses TRBV27 and TRBJ2-2, with TRBD1 matching over 12 bases. From germline, CDR1 is MNHEY and CDR2 SMNVEV (reference sequence). After removal of 0 bases from V and 8 bases from J, the junction contained 4 bases not matched to a gene. The CDR3 is 16 amino acids. Written as DNA, the CDR3 is TGTGCCAGCAGTTTATCAGGGACAGGGGGCCGAGGGGAGCTGTTTTTT. Its translation is CASSLSGTGGRGELFF.

The chain combines TRBV7-2 with TRBJ1-5; 9 positions match TRBD1. V trimming: 5 bases; J trimming: 7 bases; junction bases outside the gene matches: 18. Germline CDR1 and CDR2: SGHTA and FQGNSA. The CDR3 loop spans 18 amino acids. The chain's CDR3 is CASSPKRGTGKFYQPQHF. The CDR3 nucleotides are TGTGCCAGCAGCCCCAAGAGGGGGACAGGGAAATTTTACCAGCCCCAGCATTTT.

This clone was found once. The J gene is TRBJ2-1, the V gene TRBV7-6; D might be TRBD2 (6 bases). The CDR3 runs to 17 residues. The V and J ends lost 1 base and 2 bases respectively, with 15 bases between them. Germline V gene sequence: CDR1 SGHVS, CDR2 FNYEAQ. CDR3 coding DNA: TGTGCCAGCAGCTTAGTTATAGCGGAGGGACCCTACAATGAGCAGTTCTTC. Translated: CASSLVIAEGPYNEQFF.

This clone was counted between two and nine times. This sample includes further DNA sequences coding for the same CDR3. This sequence joins TRBV19 and TRBJ1-5; D not resolved. The V end lost 2 bases, the J end lost 0 bases, and 14 bases lay between the germline ends. The germline V gene encodes CDR1 LNHDA and CDR2 SQIVND (reference sequence). CDR3 length equals 17 residues. The CDR3 reads CASSINPPGYSNQPQHF. In DNA form, the CDR3 reads TGTGCCAGTAGTATAAACCCCCCGGGTTATAGCAATCAGCCCCAGCATTTT.

The rearrangement joins TRBV7-9 to TRBJ1-2; 12 bases line up with TRBD1. Germline V gene sequence: CDR1 SEHNR, CDR2 FQNEAQ (reference sequence). CDR3 length: 14 residues. J gave up 10 bases and V 5 bases, and 8 bases lay outside the gene matches. CDR3 bases: TGTGCCAGCAGCGTCCGGGACAGGGGGCGCGACTACACCTTC. Residues: CASSVRDRGRDYTF.

The rearrangement joins TRBV24-1 to TRBJ2-1, with 11 nucleotides matching TRBD2. From germline, CDR1 is KGHDR and CDR2 SFDVKD. CDR3 length: 15 residues. Trimming removed 7 bases from V and 3 bases from J; junction bases left unmatched: 4. The CDR3 nucleotides are TGTGCCACCAGCTCTAGCGGGGGGAGCTACAATGAGCAGTTCTTC. This sequence encodes CATSSSGGSYNEQFF.

The chain carries TRBV6-4 and TRBJ2-3; maybe TRBD2 (7 bases). Germline V gene data show CDR1 as MRHNA and CDR2 as SNTAGT. CDR3 length equals 16 residues. V shed 2 bases and J shed 4 bases, with 16 bases lying between them. In DNA form, the CDR3 reads TGTGCCAGCAGTGACCTCTCGGGGGGCAATGCAGATACGCAGTATTTT. It translates to CASSDLSGGNADTQYF.

This chain uses TRBV14 with TRBJ2-7; tentative D call: TRBD1 (5 bases). The CDR3 has 15 amino acids. V was shortened by 1 base and J by 2 bases, with 12 bases between the two germline ends. In germline, CDR1 is SGHDN, CDR2 FVKESK. The CDR3 spells CASSQGQSTAYEQYF. CDR3 coding DNA: TGTGCCAGCAGCCAAGGACAGTCAACCGCCTACGAGCAGTACTTC.

V usage is TRBV11-2 and J usage is TRBJ1-2, with 7 positions matching TRBD1. Germline-derived CDR1 and CDR2 are SGHAT and FQNNGV. CDR3 length equals 14 residues. J was trimmed by 4 bases and V by 5 bases; bases with no gene match: 7. The CDR3, as DNA: TGTGCCAGCAGCACCCAGGACAGGCTCTATGGCTACACCTTC. Its protein is CASSTQDRLYGYTF. The whole variable domain, remainder taken from reference TRBV11-2 and TRBJ1-2, is EAGVAQSPRYKIIEKRQSVAFWCNPISGHATLYWYQQILGQGPKLLIQFQNNGVVDDSQLPKDRFSAERLKGVDSTLKIQPAKLEDSAVYLCASSTQDRLYGYTFGSGTRLTVV.

The V and J genes are TRBV7-2 and TRBJ2-5; D is perhaps TRBD2 (5 bases). Germline V CDR1 and CDR2: SGHTA, FQGNSA. V was pared by 2 bases and J by 6 bases, with 13 bases between. The CDR3 consists of 14 residues. CDR3 region: CASSLLEGPQTQYF. As DNA, the CDR3 is TGTGCCAGCAGCTTACTTGAGGGCCCTCAGACCCAGTACTTC. The whole variable domain, remainder taken from reference TRBV7-2 and TRBJ2-5, is GAGVSQSPSNKVTEKGKDVELRCDPISGHTALYWYRQSLGQGLEFLIYFQGNSAPDKSGLPSDRFSAERTGGSVSTLTIQRTQQEDSAVYLCASSLLEGPQTQYFGPGTRLLVL.

CDR3 nucleotides: TGTGCCAGCAGCCGCGGACGGGAGGATCAGCCCCAGCATTTT. This sequence encodes CASSRGREDQPQHF. The chain carries TRBV7-2 and TRBJ1-5; no clear D gene. Looked up from germline, CDR1 is SGHTA and CDR2 is FQGNSA. This CDR3 comprises 14 residues. V was clipped by 5 bases and J by 5 bases, with 13 bases between them.

This chain uses TRBV6-4 with TRBJ1-2; D ambiguous. The germline gives CDR1 MRHNA, CDR2 SNTAGT. CDR3 length: 13 amino acids. V lost 6 bases to trimming and J lost 7 bases, with 15 bases between them. CDR3: CASRGGGRSGYTF. The CDR3 DNA is TGTGCCAGCAGGGGAGGTGGGAGAAGTGGCTACACCTTC.

This clone has just a few counts. The gene calls are TRBV24-1 and TRBJ1-2, with a weak D call TRBD1 (6 bases). Trimming took 0 bases from V and 7 from J, leaving 11 bases between them. This CDR3 is built from 14 residues. Germline values: CDR1 KGHDR, CDR2 SFDVKD. The chain's CDR3 is CATSDLKQGGGYTF. The CDR3 coding sequence is TGTGCCACCAGTGATTTGAAACAGGGTGGTGGCTACACCTTC.

This sequence joins TRBV4-3 and TRBJ1-2; 7 nucleotides agree with TRBD1. The CDR3 spans 16 residues. The trim removed 0 bases at V and 7 bases at J, leaving 11 bases unmatched. The germline CDR1 and CDR2 sequences are LGHNA and YSLEER. Here the CDR3 DNA reads TGCGCCAGCAGCCAAGAACGACAGGGTGTGCATGGTGGCTACACCTTC. This encodes CASSQERQGVHGGYTF.

The genes are TRBV2 and TRBJ1-2; D call uncertain. Between the trimmed V and J ends, which lost 0 bases and 0 bases, there was a span of 11 bases. CDR3 length: 16 amino acids. Germline V CDR1 and CDR2: SNHLY, FYNNEI. The CDR3 DNA is TGTGCCAGCAGTGAAGCGGGCGGGCAGTCTAACTATGGCTACACCTTC. It specifies CASSEAGGQSNYGYTF.

This chain uses TRBV11-2 with TRBJ1-1; D is undetermined. CDR3 length: 13 residues. The V gene's germline CDR1 is SGHAT and CDR2 FQNNGV. V was cut by 3 bases and J by 3 bases, with 8 bases left in between. Here the CDR3 DNA reads TGTGCCAGCAGCTTCGCCCGAGACACTGAAGCTTTCTTT. Its translation: CASSFARDTEAFF.

The genes are TRBV24-1 and TRBJ1-2; D is uncertain. This CDR3 has 13 residues. In germline, CDR1 is KGHDR, CDR2 SFDVKD. The V end was cut by 3 bases, the J end by 5 bases, with 9 bases between. For the CDR3, the DNA is TGTGCCACCAGTGATATCAGGAATTATGGCTACACCTTC. Its translation is CATSDIRNYGYTF.